This T cell receptor (beta chain) was found in a study of blood T cell repertoires in COVID-19. Study in general: Acute and convalescent COVID-19 samples came from the United States, Italy and Spain.

The germline V gene has CDR1 SGHNT and CDR2 YENEEA. The ends were cut back, 0 bases at V and 6 bases at J, with 12 bases in the middle. The CDR3 is 14 residues long. Profiling relied on immunoSEQ multiplex PCR, and the TCRdb table lists in-frame clones only, not all of them. This table has under 250,000 clones, 85% appearing once. The rearrangement joins TRBV11-3 to TRBJ2-7; weak D call: TRBD2 (6 bases). The sequence was collected from an older woman with active or convalescent COVID-19. The sample consisted of peripheral blood. CDR3 coding DNA: TGTGCCAGCAGCTTAGATCAGTACGGGGGCGAGCAGTACTTC. Translated: CASSLDQYGGEQYF.